This TCR beta chain was profiled in a study of Ad26.COV2.S vaccination and SARS-CoV-2 variants. Study information: Donor was assigned to the Ad26.COV2.S arm of trial COV1001. Intramuscular Ad26.COV2.S doses were given once or twice, 56 days apart. Findings and limits, study-wide: After vaccination, reports described spike-specific CD8+ and CD4+ T cell responses as showing substantial breadth.

As regards this clone: The antigen remains unidentified.

Measured with immunoSEQ multiplex PCR; TCRdb has only the in-frame clones, and not every one. The sample consists of about 400,000 clones, 83% of them appearing once. Trimming at V came to 3 bases and at J to 4 bases, leaving 9 bases not matched to a gene. The CDR3 runs to 16 residues. CDR1 is SNHLY, CDR2 FYNNEI, per germline. Noted treatment: 19 received Ad26.COV2.S at low or high dose, single or two shots; several received placebo; per-sample allocation not given. Repertoires come from day 63 after the first vaccine or placebo injection. The chain carries TRBV2 and TRBJ1-2, with 9 bases aligning to TRBD1. The sample in question was peripheral blood, obtained in a trial of Ad26.COV2.S vaccine versus placebo. This TCR was recovered from a person aged 18-65 years who received the Ad26.COV2.S COVID-19 vaccine or a placebo. The CDR3 DNA follows: TGTGCCAGCAGTGATGGCGGGACAGGGCTCGGCTATGGCTACACCTTC. Translation: CASSDGGTGLGYGYTF.